This T cell receptor beta chain was sequenced for a study of blood T cells in healthy people across ages. Study-level background: For every two T cells, template switching captured about one barcoded beta molecule.

This clonotype was seen only a few times. A much larger clone lies one base from this, so it may be a read error. A second PCR, run for roughly 7 to 11 cycles, used a sample-barcoded 5' primer plus a J-beta primer mix. TCRdb processed the 5' RACE reads anew with MiXCR; each CDR3 protein has one entry. The table shows about 640,000 distinct CDR3 sequences, with about 30% occurring only once. Each donor's blood draw was 7.5 to 10 milliliters of peripheral blood. The CDR3 sequence is 15 residues long. CDR1 MGHRA and CDR2 YSYEKL come from the germline V gene. The receptor was isolated from a woman aged 80 or over in good health. V gene TRBV4-1 combines with J gene TRBJ1-2, with TRBD1 identical over 7 bases. The sequenced material came from blood. The CDR3 protein is CACSQEGQLPYGYTF. The CDR3 DNA reads TGCGCCTGCAGCCAAGAGGGACAGCTACCCTATGGCTACACCTTC.